The rows below give T cell receptor beta chains drawn from one sample of a study of response to subunit inactivated influenza vaccine. Via MiXCR, TCRdb re-called the RT-PCR reads, giving one row per CDR3 protein. The sample lists approximately 530,000 distinct CDR3 sequences, around 7.7% occurring once. The sample consisted of PBMCs from blood, taken around 25 months after vaccination. These receptors were taken from a man between 50 and 70 years old who received an inactivated influenza vaccine. Each CDR3 is given with its conserved first and last residue. The D gene is left open where the match is weak. Size values are once, few and many counts, or a class for expanded clones, and some rows have none.

j_call,clone_size,d_call,v_call,cdr3_nt,cdr3_aa
TRBJ1-6,few,NA,TRBV5-1,TGCGCCAGCAGCTTGGGACAGGAGGCTTCACCCCTCCACTTT,CASSLGQEASPLHF
TRBJ1-4,many,NA,TRBV21-1,TGTGCCAGCAGCTTACGGACTGGGTATGAGGGAAAACTGTTTTTT,CASSLRTGYEGKLFF
TRBJ2-3,few,TRBD2,TRBV12-3/TRBV12-4,TGTGCCAGCAGTTTAATGGCTAGCGGGGGGGGCTCAGATACGCAGTATTTT,CASSLMASGGGSDTQYF
TRBJ2-2,NA,TRBD2,TRBV7-2,TGTGCCAGCAGCAAACGACTAGCGGGAGAATCCGGGGAGCTGTTTTTT,CASSKRLAGESGELFF
TRBJ2-7,many,NA,TRBV25-1,TGTGCCAGCAGTGTTGGTGCCTACGAGCAGTACTTC,CASSVGAYEQYF
TRBJ1-4,few,NA,TRBV12-3/TRBV12-4,TGTGCCAGCAGTTTTCGGCAAGGAAATGAAAAACTGTTTTTT,CASSFRQGNEKLFF
TRBJ2-1,few,TRBD2,TRBV13,TGTGCCAGCAGCCCCAAGCGGGGCTCCTACAATGAGCAGTTCTTC,CASSPKRGSYNEQFF
TRBJ1-6,few,TRBD1,TRBV27,TGTGCCAGCAGGTTGGACAGGGGGCATTCACCCCTCCACTTT,CASRLDRGHSPLHF
TRBJ2-5,few,NA,TRBV6-5,TGTGCCAGCAGTTATTTAGGGAGAGACGAGACCCAGTACTTC,CASSYLGRDETQYF
TRBJ2-5,NA,NA,TRBV6-5,TGTGCCAGCAGTTACACGGGTCCTCAAGATACCCAGTACTTT,CASSYTGPQDTQYF
TRBJ2-7,many,NA,TRBV7-2,TGTGCCAGCAGCCGCGGCCGAGACCCCTCCTACGAGCAGTACTTC,CASSRGRDPSYEQYF
TRBJ1-4,many,NA,TRBV12-3/TRBV12-4,TGTGCCAGCAGTTCCGGAGCAACTTTAACTAATGAAAAACTGTTTTTT,CASSSGATLTNEKLFF
TRBJ2-3,NA,TRBD2,TRBV3-1,TGTGCCAGCAGCCAAAATAGCGGGAGCGGGACAGATACGCAGTATTTT,CASSQNSGSGTDTQYF
TRBJ1-5,NA,NA,TRBV12-3/TRBV12-4,TGTGCCAGCAGTTTTGGAGTTTTGGTTCAGCCCCAGCATTTT,CASSFGVLVQPQHF
TRBJ2-7,few,NA,TRBV3-1,TGTGCCAGCAGCCCCTTTTTCGGGACTCTCACCCGGAGGTCCTACGAGCAGTACTTC,CASSPFFGTLTRRSYEQYF
TRBJ2-7,many,NA,TRBV29-1,TGCAGCGTTGAAAAGGGGCCCTACGAGCAGTACTTC,CSVEKGPYEQYF
TRBJ2-3,NA,NA,TRBV6-5,TGTGCCAGCAGCTACGACCTAACCAGAGATACGCAGTATTTT,CASSYDLTRDTQYF
TRBJ2-1,few,TRBD2,TRBV20-1,TGCAGTGCTAGAGCCCTACTGACTAGCGGGACCGACTTCTCCTACAATGAGCAGTTCTTC,CSARALLTSGTDFSYNEQFF
TRBJ2-4,many,NA,TRBV4-3,TGCGCCAGCAGCCAAGATTTCCGGGGGCGCCGTAGCATTCAGTACTTC,CASSQDFRGRRSIQYF
TRBJ2-5,few,NA,TRBV3-1,TGTGCCAGCAGCCAAGTGGATCTGGAGACCCAGTACTTC,CASSQVDLETQYF